This T cell receptor (beta chain) was identified in a study of cytomegalovirus exposure and HLA in healthy donors (dated by TCRdb to about 2017). Concerning the study at large: An earlier analysis of 587 of the donors reported about 280 Gb of sequence data and 100 million to 120 million unique TCR beta sequences obtained from roughly 170 million T cells. An early release that covered roughly 600 HLA-typed donors contained approximately 300 gigabases of sequencing data and about 93 million unique TCR sequences. Among the roughly 390 genotyped donors, around 81% belonged to the genetic ancestry cluster associated with self-reported Caucasian donors. The study aimed to test whether signatures of past pathogen exposure could be identified by cataloging public T cell receptors. The study profiled the T cell repertoires of under 850 subjects by immunosequencing and related them to cytomegalovirus serostatus. Besides the first cohort of under 700 subjects, a separate validation cohort made up of over 95 different subjects was used. The study combined high-throughput TCR immunosequencing, statistical association of individual TCRs with disease status, and machine learning to predict cytomegalovirus infection status. A later analysis re-examined previously published TCR beta repertoires from around 670 donors and added high-resolution HLA genotyping to investigate patterns of TCR occurrence. Rather than drawing on any new phenotypic data, the later analysis identified candidate immune exposures from TCR beta sequences and the way those sequences occurred across donors. An earlier analysis of 500 to 750 of the donors applied high-throughput TCR beta sequencing to assess whether each TCR beta V gene segment acted as functional or pseudogenic. Donor age, sex, ethnicity and CMV serostatus were collected together with the repertoire data. In a later genetic analysis, genome-wide SNP genotypes for about three fifths of the roughly 670 donors were used, and that subset was treated as a discovery cohort. Every discovery cohort repertoire had been produced on one sequencing platform. HLA typing included class I and class II loci at four-digit resolution. Typing coverage varied by locus: roughly 629-630 donors for A, B, C, DRB1 and DQB1; roughly 500 for DQA1; 606 for DPA1; fewer than 480 for DPB1. Because of strong linkage in the cohort, roughly five DR-DQ haplotypes were treated as single units for association and clustering. On average, about 240,000 unique TCR beta nucleotide sequences were sequenced per donor among a few hundred genotyped donors of the cohort, with around 19% of those sequences being non-productive. Results and caveats for the whole study, not just this receptor: The study listed 150 to 200 TCR beta chains as associated with cytomegalovirus. The authors suggested that the approach could potentially be generalized to other disease states and immunological phenotypes. At a false discovery rate of 0.05, a later analysis linked around 17,000 TCR beta sequences to specific HLA alleles. Linkage disequilibrium might explain the correlated functional status among segregating V segments, but an unknown experimental factor could not be ruled out. The presence/absence analyses assumed that sequencing depth was roughly uniform across donors, and that assumption may not be true. The classifier was reported to diagnose cytomegalovirus status with high specificity and sensitivity in both the original and validation cohorts. In a later analysis, the rate of TCR association differed among HLA loci, with DRB1 alleles having the most associated TCRs and HLA-C alleles having the fewest. Compared with equally common non-associated chains, HLA-associated TCR beta chains in a later analysis were more clonally expanded and had lower generation probabilities. Three of the identified cytomegalovirus-associated TCR beta chains were confirmed in vitro to be specific for cytomegalovirus antigens. In a later analysis, several top co-occurrence clusters were reported to appear linked to parvovirus B19, influenza, CMV and Epstein-Barr virus. V-gene and J-gene trimming of TCR beta chains was associated with a missense DCLRE1C variant in a later genetic analysis, and the association was replicated in an independent cohort. A further reported finding was that TCR beta sequences accurately predicted the HLA-A and HLA-B alleles for most subjects in the first cohort. Because some donors lacked HLA typing at each locus, the association tests relied only on the typed subset. Only TCR beta chains were sequenced in this cohort, and the absence of alpha or paired-chain data limited detectable features. A later genetic analysis reported fewer N-insertions in productive TCRs among donors in an Asian-associated ancestry cluster than the 666-donor mean. Broadly in line with IMGT annotations, most TCR beta V segments showed up in productive rearrangements about 87% or about 30% of the time in an earlier analysis of around 550 of the donors. A later analysis found that most CMV-associated TCR beta chains appeared HLA-restricted, with HLA associations seemingly driven largely by CMV exposure. Because counts were too low, more than 15 rarely observed V segments, including chromosome 9 orphons, were left out of the earlier analysis of some 640 of the donors. CMV serostatus was the only immune exposure information available for the cohort. Strong co-occurrence of HLA alleles, especially DR and DQ, made assigning TCR associations to individual alleles difficult. A cluster of highly shared sequence variants was judged likely to be a technical artifact of the sequencing pipeline. Most TCR sequences were seen in very few donors, while some public TCRs were found in many individuals.

Worth noting for this clone: Its binding antigen is unknown. The sample holds no much larger clone one base away, and base qualities are not on file.

Libraries were prepared through the immunoSEQ multiplex PCR assay. For the multiplex PCR, a mixture combining 60 forward primers for TCR Vbeta segments and 13 reverse primers for TCR Jbeta segments was used. The CDR3 region of rearranged TCR beta genes was amplified from genomic DNA by a multiplex PCR assay. Amplified TCR beta libraries were sequenced as 87-base-pair reads on the Illumina HiSeq System. The paper's data handling went like this. A later analysis tallied around 80 million unique TCR beta chains across the 650 to 750 repertoires, and around 9.9 million of those chains were shared by two or more donors. Raw reads were error-corrected and collapsed into unique sequences with a nearest-neighbor algorithm that merged closely related sequences to remove PCR and sequencing errors. CDR3 sequences were aligned to IMGT reference sequences to assign V, D and J gene segments. For a sequence to be retained, a match of at least six nucleotides was required to both a V gene segment and a J gene segment. Rearrangements were classified as productive when the CDR3 lacked stop codons and remained in frame with V and J, and all other rearrangements were classified as non-productive. Following IMGT convention, CDR3 was defined as the stretch from the second conserved V-encoded cysteine to the conserved J-encoded phenylalanine. In an earlier analysis of around 570 of the donors, sequences lacking an unambiguous match to a single V gene segment were excluded. An earlier analysis of several hundred of the donors called V segments functional above 56.7% productive rearrangements and segregating when the between-donor standard deviation exceeded 5%. A statistical classification framework was built to diagnose cytomegalovirus status from the catalog of TCR beta chain sequences. In a later analysis, V and J genes were assigned by comparing TCR nucleotide sequences against IMGT/GENE-DB human TR gene sequences. In a later analysis, CDR3 sequences and most-parsimonious VDJ recombination scenarios were assigned using the TCRdist pipeline. In a later analysis, each TCR beta chain was defined by its CDR3 amino acid sequence together with its V-gene family, and reads lacking a unique V-gene family were excluded. In a later analysis, 500 to 700 highly shared, low-generation-probability nucleotide sequences were removed to address suspected cross-contamination and a sequencing artifact. In a later analysis, a clonal expansion index was calculated for each public chain from normalized within-repertoire ranks of inferred template counts. Generation probabilities in a later analysis came from a VDJ recombination model fitted to out-of-frame rearrangements, and those results were checked against IGoR. A later analysis scored TCR-TCR, TCR-HLA and TCR-CMV co-occurrence with hypergeometric tests, applying a repertoire-size bias correction to TCR pairs. To estimate false discovery rates, a later analysis permuted the HLA or CMV assignments 20 times. A later analysis grouped co-occurring TCRs with DBSCAN, adding TCRdist sequence similarity when clustering within HLA-allele-positive subsets. For co-occurrence clustering, repertoires with fewer than 30,000 or more than 120,000 public chains were excluded, along with about five repertoires with anomalous nucleotide sharing. TCRdb carries this immuneACCESS record with in-frame sequences only. Its versions omit some clonotypes, under half of them owing to an unresolved V gene in the studies checked, with the rest unexplained. The DNA was the basis for D and trimming; V, J and clone size are from that table. In all, the sample holds tens of thousands of clones, and about three quarters of those were seen once. 5.5% to 7.5% of the sample lies in the top ten.

The cohort was made up of under 800 healthy bone marrow donors. At the time of sampling, every cohort member was nominally healthy, though immune exposures that went unrecorded were likely present. The donor tested CMV seronegative, placing the donor among the 350 to 400 seronegative members of the cohort. Every donor gave a peripheral blood sample, and the peripheral blood mononuclear cells from that sample were used for TCR beta sequencing. Genomic DNA was extracted from the blood cell samples with the Qiagen DNeasy Blood Extraction Kit. This TCR derives from a female donor in good health and CMV-seronegative. The sequenced sample was PBMCs.

The CDR3 in this case is CASSLAHSGANVLTF. The DNA sequence is as follows: TGTGCCAGCAGCTTAGCCCACTCTGGGGCCAACGTCCTGACTTTC. The rearranged chain carries TRBV7-2 and TRBJ2-6; the D gene is unclear. The CDR3, cysteine through phenylalanine, is 15 amino acids long. The only DNA kept is the CDR3, 45 bases in frame from the first base. CDR1 and CDR2 were assigned from the germline V gene as SGHTA and FQGNSA. V is shortened by 0 bases, J by 0 bases, and the region joining them spans 3 bases.